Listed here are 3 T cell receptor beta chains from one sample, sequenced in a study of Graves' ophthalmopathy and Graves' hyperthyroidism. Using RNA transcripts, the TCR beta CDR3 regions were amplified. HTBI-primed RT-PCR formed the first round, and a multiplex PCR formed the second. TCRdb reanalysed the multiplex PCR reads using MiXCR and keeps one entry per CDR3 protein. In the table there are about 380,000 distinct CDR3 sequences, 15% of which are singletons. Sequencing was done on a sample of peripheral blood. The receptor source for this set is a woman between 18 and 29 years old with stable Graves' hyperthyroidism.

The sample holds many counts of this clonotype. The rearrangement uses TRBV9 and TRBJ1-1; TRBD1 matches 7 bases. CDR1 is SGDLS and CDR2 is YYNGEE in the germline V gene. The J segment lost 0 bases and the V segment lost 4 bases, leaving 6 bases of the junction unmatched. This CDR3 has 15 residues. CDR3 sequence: CASSPSDRMNTEAFF. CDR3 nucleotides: TGTGCCAGCAGCCCCTCGGACAGGATGAACACTGAAGCTTTCTTT.

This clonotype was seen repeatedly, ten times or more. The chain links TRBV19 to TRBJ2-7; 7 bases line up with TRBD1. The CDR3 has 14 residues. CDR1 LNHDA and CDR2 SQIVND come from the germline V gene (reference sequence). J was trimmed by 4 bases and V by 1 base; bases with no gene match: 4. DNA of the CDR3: TGTGCCAGTAGTATAGGACGGACAGGTTACGAGCAGTACTTC. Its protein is CASSIGRTGYEQYF.

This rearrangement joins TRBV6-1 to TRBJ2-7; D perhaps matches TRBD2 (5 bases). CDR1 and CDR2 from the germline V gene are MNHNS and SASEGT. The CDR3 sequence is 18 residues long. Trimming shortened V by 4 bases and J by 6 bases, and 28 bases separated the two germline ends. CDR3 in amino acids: CASSGKALEAPHRGEQYF. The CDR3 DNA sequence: TGTGCCAGCAGTGGCAAAGCGCTCGAAGCGCCCCACCGGGGCGAGCAGTACTTC.